A selection of T cell receptor beta chains follows, all from one sample in a study of OX40 agonist ivuxolimab in advanced cancers. TCRdb's copy holds only in-frame clones and misses some; the assay was immunoSEQ multiplex PCR. The sample carries about 70,000 clones, around 83% recorded once. This specimen was CD4+ or CD8+ T cells sorted from blood, taken in a trial of the OX40 agonist ivuxolimab. Every receptor here comes from an adult with an advanced solid tumor such as melanoma, head and neck, liver or kidney cancer. Both conserved end residues are part of each CDR3. The D gene is left open where the match is weak. Where a row states a size, it is once, few, many or the class of an expanded clone; other rows omit it.

>TRBV2|.|TRBJ2-1|few
TGTGCCAGTGCGTTACGCGGGACGCCAGAGCAGTTCTTC
CASALRGTPEQFF
>TRBV6-4|TRBD1|TRBJ1-2|few
TGTGCCAGCAGTGATCAGGACAGGGGAAACTATGGCTACACCTTC
CASSDQDRGNYGYTF
>TRBV5-1|.|TRBJ1-1|once
TGCGCCAGCAGCTTGCTCCTTGGGTGGACTCGTGAAGGAGCGAACACTGAAGCTTTCTTT
CASSLLLGWTREGANTEAFF
>TRBV6-5|.|TRBJ2-3|.
TGTGCCAGCAGTTACACCCAGCGGAACCCCCTAGATACGCAGTATTTT
CASSYTQRNPLDTQYF
>TRBV4-1|.|TRBJ2-3|few
TGCGCCAGCAGCCAAGATGTGGGCGGCACAGATACGCAGTATTTT
CASSQDVGGTDTQYF
>TRBV13|.|TRBJ2-1|.
TGTGCCAGCAGCTTAGCCCTCCAGAATGAGCAGTTCTTC
CASSLALQNEQFF
>TRBV5-1|TRBD2|TRBJ2-5|few
TGCGCCAGCAGCTTGGTTCCGGGGGGAGAGACCCAGTACTTC
CASSLVPGGETQYF
>TRBV28|TRBD2|TRBJ2-2|few
TGTGCCAGCAGTTTATTGGCTAGCGGGGACACCGGGGAGCTGTTTTTT
CASSLLASGDTGELFF
>TRBV5-1|.|TRBJ2-5|.
TGCGCCAGCAGCTTGGGGGGCAGGGAGACCCAGTACTTC
CASSLGGRETQYF
>TRBV2|.|TRBJ2-3|.
TGTGCCAGTCGGATGGGGGTTCCTACAGATACGCAGTATTTT
CASRMGVPTDTQYF
>TRBV9|.|TRBJ2-7|.
TGTGCCAGCAGCGTAGTTGCGGAAAGCTCCTACGAGCAGTACTTC
CASSVVAESSYEQYF
>TRBV30|.|TRBJ2-4|.
TGTGCCTGGAGTGTACCGGGGGTAGCCAAAAACATTCAGTACTTC
CAWSVPGVAKNIQYF
>TRBV28|TRBD2|TRBJ2-2|.
TGTGCCAGCAGTTTTGCCCGGGACCTAGATAGCGGGAGCACCGGGGAGCTGTTTTTT
CASSFARDLDSGSTGELFF
>TRBV20-1|.|TRBJ1-4|.
TGCAGTGCTAGAGCCTTGGAAAAACTGTTTTTT
CSARALEKLFF
>TRBV7-7|.|TRBJ2-5|.
TGTGCCAGCAGCCGGACCGCAAGAGAGACCCAGTACTTC
CASSRTARETQYF
>TRBV29-1|TRBD1|TRBJ1-2|.
TGCAGCGTAACAGGGGGCGATGGCTACACCTTC
CSVTGGDGYTF
>TRBV7-3|TRBD1|TRBJ1-3|few
TGTGCCAGCAGCCCCGGGGACAGGGCTGGAAACACCATATATTTT
CASSPGDRAGNTIYF
>TRBV19|TRBD1|TRBJ1-1|.
TGTGCCAGTAGTATGATACCCGGGACAGGGGTGATCGACACTGAAGCTTTCTTT
CASSMIPGTGVIDTEAFF
>TRBV9|.|TRBJ1-3|few
TGTGCCAGCAGCCCCCAGGGAGTAGGGGCTGGAAACACCATATATTTT
CASSPQGVGAGNTIYF
>TRBV2|.|TRBJ2-5|.
TGTGCCAGCAGTGAATGGAGGACAGAAGAAAAAGAGACCCAGTACTTC
CASSEWRTEEKETQYF
>TRBV20-1|.|TRBJ1-4|.
TGCAGTGCCGCCCAGGGTGAAAAACTGTTTTTT
CSAAQGEKLFF
>TRBV19|.|TRBJ2-6|.
TGTGCCAGTAGTATGCAGGGCGCTGGGGCCAACGTCCTGACTTTC
CASSMQGAGANVLTF
>TRBV5-1|.|TRBJ2-3|.
TGCGCCAGCAGCTTGGCGGGGACAGATACGCAGTATTTT
CASSLAGTDTQYF
>TRBV19|.|TRBJ1-2|.
TGTGCCAGTAGTACGATTGCTGGGGATGGCTACACCTTC
CASSTIAGDGYTF
>TRBV19|.|TRBJ1-3|few
TGTGCCAGTAGTCAGCTATCCTCTGGAAACACCATATATTTT
CASSQLSSGNTIYF
>TRBV19|TRBD1|TRBJ2-5|.
TGTGCCAGTAGCCACACAGGGGGGGAGACCCAGTACTTC
CASSHTGGETQYF
>TRBV14|.|TRBJ2-7|.
TGTGCCAGCAGCCAAGGGACCTACGAGCAGTACTTC
CASSQGTYEQYF